This TCR beta chain was captured by sequencing in a study of shared clonotypes between healthy human individuals. General observations from the study: Since donors were few, the genetic and exposure-history diversity represented was limited.

Bulk PBMC genomic DNA spanned ten immunoSEQ deep plates. TCRdb's table, derived via immunoSEQ multiplex PCR, lists solely in-frame clones and lacks some. The table has hundreds of thousands of clones, about 80% seen once. The CDR3 runs to 14 residues. Germline-derived CDR1 and CDR2 are KGHSY and FQNENV. The ends lost 2 bases at V and 0 bases at J; junction bases unmatched: 1. Points on this clone: Its matching antigen is unknown.

The sample comprised PBMCs. This rearrangement joins TRBV16 to TRBJ2-7; TRBD2 matches at 7 bases. The clonotype originates from a woman in her thirties or forties in good health. Some clones in this sample may be carry-over from other donors' samples. CDR3 residues: CASSQGGSSYEQYF. CDR3 in DNA: TGTGCCAGCAGCCAAGGCGGGAGCTCCTACGAGCAGTACTTC.